These T cell receptor beta chains were read from a single sample in a study of blood T cell repertoires in COVID-19. Here immunoSEQ multiplex PCR was the method, and the copy in TCRdb shows in-frame clones only, minus some. The sample contains over 200,000 clones, over 65% of which appear only once. The specimen was peripheral blood. These receptors were taken from a woman aged 80 or over with acute or convalescent COVID-19. The CDR3 runs from the conserved cysteine through the conserved F or W. D genes are given only for firm matches. Where a row states a size, it is once, few, many or the class of an expanded clone; other rows omit it.

TRBJ1-1 TRBV20-1 NA NA CSAFRQVEAFF TGCAGTGCTTTCCGACAGGTTGAAGCTTTCTTT
TRBJ1-1 TRBV2 NA TRBD1 CASRSYFLTGSGTEAFF TGTGCCAGCAGGTCATATTTCTTGACAGGGTCGGGCACTGAAGCTTTCTTT
TRBJ2-5 TRBV29-1 NA NA CSAGHRQETQYF TGCAGCGCCGGACATCGACAAGAGACCCAGTACTTC
TRBJ2-7 TRBV5-1 NA TRBD1 CASSLRDRYEQYF TGCGCCAGCAGCTTAAGGGACAGATACGAGCAGTACTTC
TRBJ1-2 TRBV12-5 few NA CASGLLNYGYTF TGTGCTAGTGGTTTGCTTAACTATGGCTACACCTTC
TRBJ2-5 TRBV7-6 once NA CASSTGPAGKETQYF TGTGCCAGCAGCACGGGACCGGCGGGAAAAGAGACCCAGTACTTC
TRBJ1-2 TRBV12-3/TRBV12-4 once NA CASSLRLEGYTF TGTGCCAGCAGTTTACGACTGGAAGGCTACACCTTC
TRBJ2-7 TRBV30 NA NA CAWSPQQGGYEQYF TGTGCCTGGAGTCCTCAGCAGGGAGGCTACGAGCAGTACTTC
TRBJ2-7 TRBV11-2 NA NA CASSLVNRATREQYF TGTGCCAGCAGCTTAGTTAACAGAGCCACGCGAGAGCAGTACTTC
TRBJ2-1 TRBV27 NA NA CASSFMARGDNEQFF TGTGCCAGCAGTTTTATGGCTAGGGGCGACAATGAGCAGTTCTTC
TRBJ2-2 TRBV11-2 NA NA CASSFRGYGGELFF TGTGCCAGCAGCTTCAGAGGGTACGGCGGGGAGCTGTTTTTT
TRBJ1-1 TRBV2 NA TRBD1 CASSRQGGNTEAFF TGTGCCAGCAGCCGACAGGGAGGGAACACTGAAGCTTTCTTT
TRBJ2-7 TRBV11-1 NA TRBD1 CASRSIGTGSYEQYF TGTGCCAGCAGATCCATCGGGACAGGTAGCTACGAGCAGTACTTC
TRBJ1-4 TRBV27 many TRBD1 CASSLMAGQTSGKLFF TGTGCCAGCAGCCTGATGGCGGGACAGACCTCAGGGAAACTGTTTTTT
TRBJ1-4 TRBV6-1 NA NA CASSEPGLNEKLFF TGTGCCAGCAGTGAACCGGGGTTGAATGAAAAACTGTTTTTT
TRBJ1-1 TRBV19 NA TRBD1 CASRRQGMAGTEAFF TGTGCCAGTAGACGACAGGGGATGGCGGGGACTGAAGCTTTCTTT
TRBJ2-7 TRBV5-1 NA NA CASSLPGSLEQYF TGCGCCAGCAGCTTGCCAGGGTCACTCGAGCAGTACTTC
TRBJ2-3 TRBV6-5 NA NA CAITQIHLTDTQYF TGTGCCATCACGCAGATACACCTCACAGATACGCAGTATTTT
TRBJ1-6 TRBV7-9 NA NA CASSLSVDNSPLHF TGTGCCAGCAGCTTATCGGTGGATAATTCACCCCTCCACTTT
TRBJ1-4 TRBV7-2 NA NA CASSFSATNEKLFF TGTGCCAGCAGCTTCTCTGCAACTAATGAAAAACTGTTTTTT
TRBJ2-1 TRBV14 NA NA CASSAGELAKQFF TGTGCCAGCAGCGCTGGGGAGCTGGCAAAGCAGTTCTTC
TRBJ2-1 TRBV2 NA NA CASSDRVYEQFF TGTGCCAGCAGTGACAGGGTGTACGAGCAGTTCTTC
TRBJ2-5 TRBV9 NA NA CASSVAGRGWYSQETQYF TGTGCCAGCAGCGTAGCGGGCAGGGGCTGGTATAGCCAAGAGACCCAGTACTTC
TRBJ2-1 TRBV3-1/TRBV3-2 NA TRBD2 CASSQALLAGNEQFF TGTGCCAGCAGCCAAGCTCTACTAGCGGGGAATGAGCAGTTCTTC
TRBJ2-2 TRBV6-2/TRBV6-3 NA TRBD1 CASSPIPTGTVNTGELFF TGTGCCAGCAGCCCAATACCAACCGGGACAGTAAACACCGGGGAGCTGTTTTTT
TRBJ1-2 TRBV29-1 NA TRBD1 CSVARTGNYTF TGCAGCGTTGCTAGGACAGGGAATTACACCTTC
TRBJ2-7 TRBV27 few TRBD1 CASSKITTGRRYEQYF TGTGCCAGCAGTAAAATTACGACAGGGCGACGCTACGAGCAGTACTTC
TRBJ1-2 TRBV29-1 NA TRBD1 CSAGAGTDMVGYTF TGCAGCGCCGGTGCCGGGACAGATATGGTTGGCTACACCTTC
TRBJ2-5 TRBV29-1 few TRBD2 CSVDVGLAGAGTQYF TGCAGCGTTGACGTTGGACTAGCGGGGGCAGGGACCCAGTACTTC
TRBJ1-1 TRBV6-5 NA NA CASSSNGAGVHTEAFF TGTGCCAGCAGTTCGAACGGGGCAGGGGTCCACACTGAAGCTTTCTTT
TRBJ1-2 TRBV11-2 NA NA CASSQGGLIRDGYTF TGTGCCAGCAGCCAAGGGGGTTTAATTCGCGATGGCTACACCTTC
TRBJ2-3 TRBV5-6 once TRBD2 CASSLTASGGAMDTQYF TGTGCCAGCAGCCTGACGGCTAGCGGGGGGGCCATGGATACGCAGTATTTT
TRBJ1-2 TRBV4-1 many NA CASSQGGRGRGYGYTF TGCGCCAGCAGCCAAGGAGGAAGGGGTAGGGGCTATGGCTACACCTTC
TRBJ2-7 TRBV7-9 NA NA CASSSPWRDSPYEQYF TGTGCCAGCAGCTCACCCTGGCGGGATTCCCCCTACGAGCAGTACTTC
TRBJ2-1 TRBV7-7 NA NA CASSLGLANYNEQFF TGTGCCAGCAGCTTAGGGCTAGCAAACTACAATGAGCAGTTCTTC
TRBJ2-3 TRBV4-1 NA NA CASSQVGRRLADTQYF TGCGCCAGCAGCCAAGTTGGGCGCCGGCTGGCAGATACGCAGTATTTT
TRBJ2-2 TRBV3-1/TRBV3-2 NA TRBD2 CASSHPSGKLTGELFF TGTGCCAGCAGCCACCCTAGCGGGAAGCTCACCGGGGAGCTGTTTTTT
TRBJ1-2 TRBV11-2 NA TRBD1 CASSAGGTGYFGYTF TGTGCCAGCAGCGCAGGGGGGACAGGGTACTTTGGCTACACCTTC
TRBJ1-2 TRBV29-1 few TRBD1 CSVEDTGQGGYTF TGCAGCGTTGAAGATACGGGACAGGGGGGCTACACCTTC
TRBJ2-2 TRBV7-6 NA TRBD1 CASSPFFGTGNPGELFF TGTGCCAGCAGCCCCTTCTTTGGGACAGGGAATCCCGGGGAGCTGTTTTTT
TRBJ1-2 TRBV19 NA TRBD1 CASSRDRGPYGYTF TGTGCCAGTAGTAGGGACAGGGGACCATATGGCTACACCTTC
TRBJ1-6 TRBV21-1 few NA CASSKRPLRGSDNSPLHF TGTGCCAGCAGCAAACGGCCCCTTCGGGGTTCTGATAATTCACCCCTCCACTTT
TRBJ1-2 TRBV5-1 many NA CASSIQGQGYGYTF TGCGCCAGCAGCATTCAGGGGCAAGGCTATGGCTACACCTTC
TRBJ2-5 TRBV13 NA NA CASSRSLKETQYF TGTGCCAGCAGCCGGAGTCTTAAAGAGACCCAGTACTTC
TRBJ1-5 TRBV19 NA NA CASSILTEPQHF TGTGCCAGTAGCATACTAACAGAGCCCCAGCATTTT
TRBJ1-1 TRBV6-6 NA NA CASSTLGERMNTEAFF TGTGCCAGCAGTACATTAGGAGAAAGAATGAACACTGAAGCTTTCTTT
TRBJ2-5 TRBV6-1 NA TRBD2 CASSEGTSEQETQYF TGTGCCAGCAGTGAAGGGACTAGCGAGCAAGAGACCCAGTACTTC
TRBJ1-6 TRBV27 NA TRBD1 CASSLWADRLTSYNSPLHF TGTGCCAGCAGTTTATGGGCGGACAGGCTTACCTCCTATAATTCACCCCTCCACTTT
TRBJ2-7 TRBV6-4 NA NA CAIKPDRAGPIYEQYF TGTGCCATCAAGCCCGATAGGGCAGGGCCAATCTACGAGCAGTACTTC
TRBJ1-2 TRBV27 NA TRBD1 CASGLQGSGSYTF TGTGCCAGCGGCTTACAGGGGTCTGGGAGCTACACCTTC
TRBJ1-2 TRBV4-2 NA NA CASSQTGVEFIAGYTF TGTGCCAGCAGCCAAACCGGGGTTGAGTTTATCGCTGGCTACACCTTC
TRBJ2-1 TRBV18 once TRBD1 CASSPVGDREFF TGTGCCAGCTCACCGGTCGGCGACAGGGAATTCTTC
TRBJ2-7 TRBV4-2 few TRBD2 CASSQEVAGPLSVSSYEQYF TGTGCCAGCAGCCAAGAGGTAGCGGGCCCTCTATCAGTAAGCTCCTACGAGCAGTACTTC
TRBJ1-1 TRBV2 NA TRBD1 CASTRTGGLNTEAFF TGTGCCAGCACCCGGACAGGGGGCTTGAACACTGAAGCTTTCTTT
TRBJ1-3 TRBV30 NA TRBD1 CAWSVNPVGTGGLRSRNTIYF TGTGCCTGGAGTGTAAACCCGGTGGGGACAGGGGGCCTCAGGTCCCGAAACACCATATATTTT
TRBJ1-1 TRBV2 NA NA CASREGSEAFF TGTGCCAGCAGGGAGGGCTCTGAAGCTTTCTTT
TRBJ1-6 TRBV3-1/TRBV3-2 NA NA CASSRAARASYNSPLHF TGTGCCAGCAGCCGGGCGGCGAGGGCATCCTATAATTCACCCCTCCACTTT
TRBJ1-2 TRBV7-9 NA TRBD1 CASSLEGALRDGYTF TGTGCCAGCAGCTTAGAGGGGGCGTTGAGGGATGGCTACACCTTC
TRBJ1-5 TRBV19 few NA CASTIGGNQPQHF TGTGCCAGTACCATCGGGGGTAATCAGCCCCAGCATTTT